The clone carrying this TCR beta chain was seen ten or more times. This sample is drawn from a study of T cells in Graves' hyperthyroidism and ophthalmopathy. The V end was cut by 1 base, the J end by 3 bases, with 12 bases between. CDR1 is LNHNV, CDR2 YYDKDF, per germline (reference sequence). The CDR3 covers 15 residues. RNA transcripts were the template for amplifying TCR beta CDR3 regions. During a first-round RT-PCR of the TCR CDR3, the HTBI primer set was used. TCRdb passed the multiplex PCR reads through MiXCR, listing each CDR3 protein once. The sample includes 400,000 or so distinct CDR3 sequences, roughly 13% of them seen just once.

This clonotype was obtained from a man aged 45-60 years with Graves' ophthalmopathy. V is TRBV15 and J is TRBJ2-5; D possibly corresponds to TRBD1 (5 bases). Sequenced input: blood. The CDR3 DNA sequence: TGTGCCACCAGCAGAGGAAGGGGCAGAGAAGAGACCCAGTACTTC. Translating gives CATSRGRGREETQYF.